This T cell receptor (beta chain) was observed in a study of control samples from healthy donors and cancer patients. This CDR3 has 16 residues. The germline gives CDR1 LNHDA, CDR2 SQIVND (reference sequence). Trimming shortened V by 4 bases and J by 2 bases, and 18 bases separated the two germline ends. The protocol was immunoSEQ multiplex PCR, while the TCRdb copy is restricted to in-frame clones and leaves out a portion. The sample holds approximately 70,000 clones, about 90% seen once. This sequence originates from a woman aged 45-59 years with head and neck cancer. Sequencing input: PBMCs. The chain joins TRBV19 to TRBJ2-7; maybe TRBD1 (6 bases). This chain's CDR3 is CASSNYRDGMTYEQYF. The CDR3 DNA follows: TGTGCCAGTAGTAACTACAGGGACGGGATGACCTACGAGCAGTACTTC.